The 12 T cell receptor beta chains reported below all come from one sample, sequenced in a study of shared clonotypes between healthy human individuals. Naive CD8 cells lacked CD45RO, underwent positive selection for CCR7 and left out terminally differentiated effector memory CD45RA+ cells. Sequenced by immunoSEQ multiplex PCR; TCRdb stores in-frame clones only, minus some. The sample yields approximately 720,000 clones, 92% seen once. Sequencing input: naive CD8+ T cells sorted from blood. The receptors here all came from a man aged 30 to 45 in good health.

This chain uses TRBV27 with TRBJ2-7, with 7 bases identical to TRBD1. The CDR3 is 13 residues long. Germline V gene sequence: CDR1 MNHEY, CDR2 SMNVEV (reference sequence). Trimming at V came to 10 bases and at J to 2 bases, leaving 8 bases not matched to a gene. CDR3 bases: TGTGCCACCCGGACAGGACCCACCTACGAGCAGTACTTC. It codes for CATRTGPTYEQYF.

CDR3 sequence (DNA): TGCGCCAGCAGCCAAGTCGGGGGGTTGGGCTACACCTTC. It translates to CASSQVGGLGYTF. This chain uses TRBV4-1 with TRBJ1-2, with D possibly being TRBD1 (5 bases). Germline CDR1 reads MGHRA; CDR2 reads YSYEKL. This CDR3 has 13 residues. V was clipped by 1 base and J by 8 bases, with 11 bases between them.

V usage is TRBV7-9 and J usage is TRBJ1-1; 7 nucleotides match TRBD1. This CDR3 spans 16 amino acids. Germline loops: CDR1 SEHNR, CDR2 FQNEAQ (reference sequence). V lost 7 bases to trimming and J lost 2 bases; unmatched junction nucleotides: 13. The CDR3 DNA follows: TGTGCCAGCATCCCAGAGGAGACAGGGACAAACACTGAAGCTTTCTTT. It encodes CASIPEETGTNTEAFF.

This clone was recorded only once. This rearrangement joins TRBV6-5 to TRBJ1-4; D call uncertain. V shed 8 bases and J shed 8 bases, with 18 bases lying between them. This CDR3 spans 14 amino acids. Germline loops: CDR1 MNHEY, CDR2 SVGAGI. The CDR3 bases are TGTGCCAGCTCTAACGCGGGTTTCAGGGAAAAACTGTTTTTT. It codes for CASSNAGFREKLFF.

CDR3: CASKELFSEAFF. The CDR3 DNA reads as TGTGCCAGCAAGGAGTTGTTTTCTGAAGCTTTCTTT. The V call is TRBV6-5, the J call TRBJ1-1; D gene unclear. This CDR3 has 12 amino acids. Germline V gene sequence: CDR1 MNHEY, CDR2 SVGAGI. V lost 7 bases and J 6 bases, leaving 12 bases between the germline ends.

This chain uses TRBV13 with TRBJ2-5; 8 bases match TRBD2. From germline, CDR1 is PRHDT and CDR2 FYEKMQ (reference sequence). Trimming removed 5 bases from V and 3 bases from J; junction bases left unmatched: 8. The CDR3 covers 15 residues. CDR3 sequence: CASSAGREGEETQYF. CDR3 bases: TGTGCCAGCAGCGCTGGACGGGAGGGTGAAGAGACCCAGTACTTC. Supplemented by reference TRBV13 and TRBJ2-5, the full variable domain reads AAGVIQSPRHLIKEKRETATLKCYPIPRHDTVYWYQQGPGQDPQFLISFYEKMQSDKGSIPDRFSAQQFSDYHSELNMSSLELGDSALYFCASSAGREGEETQYFGPGTRLLVL.

The rearrangement joins TRBV4-1 to TRBJ1-1; perhaps TRBD1 as D (6 bases). V was cut by 2 bases and J by 0 bases, with 13 bases left in between. CDR1 is MGHRA and CDR2 is YSYEKL in the germline V gene. There are 16 residues in the CDR3. The CDR3 region is CASSQSYRAMNTEAFF. The CDR3 DNA is TGCGCCAGCAGCCAATCCTACAGGGCCATGAACACTGAAGCTTTCTTT.

This clone was detected only once. The CDR3: CASSLISSGIDAGELFF. The CDR3 DNA sequence: TGTGCCAGCAGCTTGATCTCCAGCGGGATAGACGCCGGGGAGCTGTTTTTT. The genes are TRBV5-5 and TRBJ2-2, with 7 nucleotides matching TRBD2. This CDR3 region has 17 residues. The germline gives CDR1 SGHKS, CDR2 YYEKEE (reference sequence). Unmatched junction bases numbered 12, after V lost 1 base and J lost 6 bases.

V gene TRBV27 combines with J gene TRBJ2-1; 14 nucleotides agree with TRBD2. Germline assignment: CDR1 MNHEY and CDR2 SMNVEV (reference sequence). The J segment lost 8 bases and the V segment lost 6 bases, leaving 6 bases of the junction unmatched. The CDR3 has 15 residues. The CDR3 loop is CASSSGTSGSYEQFF. The CDR3 DNA reads as TGTGCCAGCAGCTCCGGGACTAGCGGGAGTTATGAGCAGTTCTTC.

Here the CDR3 reads CASSLALGPKNIQYF. The CDR3 DNA follows: TGTGCCAGCAGCTTGGCTCTGGGGCCAAAAAACATTCAGTACTTC. The gene calls are TRBV7-6 and TRBJ2-4; possibly TRBD1 for D (5 bases). The CDR3 extends over 15 amino acids. Trimming removed 3 bases from V and 4 bases from J, with 13 bases in between. Per the germline V gene, CDR1 is SGHVS and CDR2 is FNYEAQ. Full variable domain (missing parts from reference TRBV7-6 and TRBJ2-4): GAGVSQSPRYKVTKRGQDVALRCDPISGHVSLYWYRQALGQGPEFLTYFNYEAQQDKSGLPNDRFSAERPEGSISTLTIQRTEQRDSAMYRCASSLALGPKNIQYFGAGTRLSVL.

The rearrangement links TRBV9 to TRBJ2-1; TRBD2 matches 11 bases. The CDR3 spans 17 residues. Per the germline V gene, CDR1 is SGDLS and CDR2 is YYNGEE. The V gene end was trimmed by 3 bases and the J gene end by 7 bases; junction bases not matched to a gene: 12. The CDR3, as DNA: TGTGCCAGCAGCGCCCTACCCACTAGCGGGAGTTGGAATGAGCAGTTCTTC. It encodes CASSALPTSGSWNEQFF.

The chain employs TRBV10-3 and TRBJ1-1; perhaps TRBD1 as D (5 bases). CDR1 ENHRY and CDR2 SYGVKD come from the germline V gene. The V and J ends lost 2 bases and 1 base respectively, with 8 bases between them. CDR3 length equals 14 residues. The CDR3 sequence is CAISESGGNTEAFF. CDR3 nucleotide sequence: TGTGCCATCAGTGAGAGCGGGGGGAACACTGAAGCTTTCTTT.